This TCR beta chain comes out of a study of T cells after yellow fever vaccination. Study results and limitations: The study noted that FACS-sorted repertoires could contain abundant clonotypes contaminating from the bulk population. Re-detected after boosting: most primary clones, 96% of CD4 and under 90% of CD8. Though it reached lower strength, the secondary response hit its peak faster, day 5 versus 15.

This clonotype was detected many times. Its antigen remains unidentified. The germline V gene has CDR1 LGHNA and CDR2 YSLEER. CDR3 length: 14 amino acids. The V end was cut by 4 bases, the J end by 7 bases, with 16 bases between. MiXCR was run by TCRdb on the 5' RACE reads, yielding one entry per CDR3 protein. The sample lists about 30,000 distinct CDR3 sequences, 4.4% seen once, with 40% to 50% in the top ten. V and J are TRBV4-3 and TRBJ1-2; TRBD1 is a possible D gene (6 bases). This clonotype was sampled from a man aged 30-40 years who received the YFV17D yellow fever vaccine. Sequences were derived from CD8+ T cells sorted from PBMCs, sampled 5 days after the yellow fever booster vaccination. CDR3 amino acids: CASSRQDRRSGYTF. Here the CDR3 DNA reads TGCGCCAGCAGCCGACAGGACCGAAGATCTGGCTACACCTTC.